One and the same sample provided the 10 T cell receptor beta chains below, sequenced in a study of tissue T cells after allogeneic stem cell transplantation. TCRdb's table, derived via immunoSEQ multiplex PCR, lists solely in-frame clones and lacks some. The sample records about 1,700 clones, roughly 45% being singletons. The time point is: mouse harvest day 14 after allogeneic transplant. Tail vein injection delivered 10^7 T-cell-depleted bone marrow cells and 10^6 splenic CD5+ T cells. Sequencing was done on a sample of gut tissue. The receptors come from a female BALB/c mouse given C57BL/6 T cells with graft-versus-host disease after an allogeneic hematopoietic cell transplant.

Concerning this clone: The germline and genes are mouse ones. The CDR3: CASSLVRSYEQYF. CDR3 DNA, as far as it was read: TGTGCCAGCAGTCTGGTTCGGTCCTATGAACAGTAC. The J gene is TRBJ2-7, the V gene TRBV26, with D hard to call. Read coverage stops 1 residue before the CDR3 terminus; the germline J gene supplies the remainder. The CDR3 extends over 13 amino acids. V dropped 2 bases and J dropped 1 base, with 6 bases sitting between them. CDR1 and CDR2 from the germline V gene are KGHPV and FQNQEV (reference sequence).

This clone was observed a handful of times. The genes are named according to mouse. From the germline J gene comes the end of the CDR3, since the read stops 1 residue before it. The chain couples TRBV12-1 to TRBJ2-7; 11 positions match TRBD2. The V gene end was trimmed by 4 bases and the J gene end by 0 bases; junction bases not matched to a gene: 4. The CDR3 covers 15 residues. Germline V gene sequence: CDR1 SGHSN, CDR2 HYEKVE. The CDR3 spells CASSRLGGSSYEQYF. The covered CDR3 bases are TGTGCCAGCTCCCGACTGGGGGGGAGCTCCTATGAACAGTAC.

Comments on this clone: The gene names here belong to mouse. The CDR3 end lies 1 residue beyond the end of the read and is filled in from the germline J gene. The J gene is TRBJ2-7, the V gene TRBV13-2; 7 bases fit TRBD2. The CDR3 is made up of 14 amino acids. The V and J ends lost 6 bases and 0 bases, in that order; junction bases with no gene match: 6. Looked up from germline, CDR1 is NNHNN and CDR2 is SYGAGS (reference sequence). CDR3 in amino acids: CASAYWGSSYEQYF. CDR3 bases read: TGTGCCAGCGCCTACTGGGGAAGCTCCTATGAACAGTAC.

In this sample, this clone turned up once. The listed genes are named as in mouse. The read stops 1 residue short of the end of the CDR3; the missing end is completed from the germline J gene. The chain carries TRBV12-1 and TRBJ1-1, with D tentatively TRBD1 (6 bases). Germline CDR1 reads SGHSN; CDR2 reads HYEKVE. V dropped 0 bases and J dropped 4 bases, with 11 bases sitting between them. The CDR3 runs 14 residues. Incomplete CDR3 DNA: TGTGCCAGCTCTCTCGAGGGGGAGGGCACAGAAGTCTTC. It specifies CASSLEGEGTEVF. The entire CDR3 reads CASSLEGEGTEVFF.

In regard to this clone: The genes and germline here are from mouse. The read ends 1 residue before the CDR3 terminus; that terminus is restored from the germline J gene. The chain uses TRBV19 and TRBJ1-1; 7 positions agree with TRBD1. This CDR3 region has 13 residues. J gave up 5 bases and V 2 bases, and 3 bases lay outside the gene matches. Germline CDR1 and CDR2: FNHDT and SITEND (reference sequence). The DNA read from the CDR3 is TGTGCCAGCAGTATCTCGGGACAGACAGAAGTCTTC. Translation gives CASSISGQTEVF. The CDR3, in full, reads CASSISGQTEVFF.

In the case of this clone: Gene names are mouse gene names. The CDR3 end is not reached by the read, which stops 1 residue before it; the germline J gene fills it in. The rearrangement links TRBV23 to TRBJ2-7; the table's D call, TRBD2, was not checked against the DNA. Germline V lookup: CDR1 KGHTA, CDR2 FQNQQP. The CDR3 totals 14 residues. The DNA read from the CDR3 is TGCTCCAGCAGTCAATCGTGGGGGGGGTATGAACAGTAC. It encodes CSSSQSWGGYEQY. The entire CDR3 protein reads CSSSQSWGGYEQYF.

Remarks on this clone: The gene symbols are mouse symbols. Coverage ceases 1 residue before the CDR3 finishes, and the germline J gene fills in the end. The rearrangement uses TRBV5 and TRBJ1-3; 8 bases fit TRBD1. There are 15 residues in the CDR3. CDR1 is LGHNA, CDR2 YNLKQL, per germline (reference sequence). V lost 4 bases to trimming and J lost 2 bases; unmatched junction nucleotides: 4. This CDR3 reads CASSPSRGPGNTLYF. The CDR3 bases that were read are TGTGCCAGCAGCCCCTCCAGGGGGCCTGGAAATACGCTCTAT.

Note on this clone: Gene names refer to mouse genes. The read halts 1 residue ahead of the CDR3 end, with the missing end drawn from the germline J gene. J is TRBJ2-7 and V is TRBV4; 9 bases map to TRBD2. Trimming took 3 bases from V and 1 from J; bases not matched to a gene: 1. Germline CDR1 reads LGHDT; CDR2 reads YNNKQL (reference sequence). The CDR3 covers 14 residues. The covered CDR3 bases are TGTGCCAGCAGCTACGGGACTGGGTCCTATGAACAGTAC. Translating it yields CASSYGTGSYEQY. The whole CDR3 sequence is CASSYGTGSYEQYF.

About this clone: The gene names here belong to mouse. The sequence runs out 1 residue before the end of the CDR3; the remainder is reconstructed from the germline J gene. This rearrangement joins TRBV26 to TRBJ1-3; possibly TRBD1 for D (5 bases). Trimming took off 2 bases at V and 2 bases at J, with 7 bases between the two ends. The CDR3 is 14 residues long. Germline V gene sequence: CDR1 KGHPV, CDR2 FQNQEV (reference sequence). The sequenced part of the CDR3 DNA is TGTGCCAGCAGTCTGATCAGGGCTGGAAATACGCTCTAT. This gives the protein CASSLIRAGNTLY. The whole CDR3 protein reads CASSLIRAGNTLYF.

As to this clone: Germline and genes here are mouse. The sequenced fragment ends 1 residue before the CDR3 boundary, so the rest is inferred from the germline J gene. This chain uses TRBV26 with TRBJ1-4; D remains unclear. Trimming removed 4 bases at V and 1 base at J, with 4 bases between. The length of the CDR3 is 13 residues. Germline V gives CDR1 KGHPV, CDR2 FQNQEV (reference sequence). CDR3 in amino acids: CASSRGSNERLFF. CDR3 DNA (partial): TGTGCCAGCAGTCGGGGTTCCAACGAAAGATTATTT. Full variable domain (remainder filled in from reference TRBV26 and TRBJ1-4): NSKVIQTPRYLVKGQGQKAKMRCIPEKGHPVVFWYQQNKNNEFKFLINFQNQEVLQQIDMTEKRFSAECPSNSPCSLEIQSSEAGDSALYLCASSRGSNERLFFGHGTKLSVL.